Listed below are T cell receptor beta chains from one sample, sequenced in a study of human T cells and chemical hapten exposure. One entry per CDR3 protein results from TCRdb running MiXCR on the RACE reads. Here the sample spans 210,000 or so distinct CDR3 sequences, 20% to 25% being singletons. Sequencing used whole blood, obtained in connection with sensitization to the hapten diphenylcyclopropenone (DPC). Receptor source: a woman between 40 and 55 years old with alopecia areata. Some clones in this sample may be carry-over from other donors' samples. The CDR3 runs from the conserved cysteine through the conserved F or W. Fields, in order: CDR3 protein, CDR3 DNA, J gene, D gene, V gene, clone size. A D gene is named only where the DNA matches it firmly. Only part of the rows carry a size: once, few, many, or a class if the clone is expanded.

CASSLLRGSSTDTQYF,TGTGCCAGCAGCTTACTGCGGGGTTCAAGCACAGATACGCAGTATTTT,TRBJ2-3,-,TRBV7-2,few
CAISRAGSYEQYF,TGTGCCATCAGTAGAGCGGGCTCCTACGAGCAGTACTTC,TRBJ2-7,-,TRBV10-3,few
CASSSRRGYEQYF,TGTGCCAGCAGCTCACGCCGGGGTTACGAGCAGTACTTC,TRBJ2-7,-,TRBV7-2,-
CAINGRSYNEQFF,TGTGCCATCAATGGCCGCTCCTACAATGAGCAGTTCTTC,TRBJ2-1,-,TRBV28,many
CASSLGTGGNTIYF,TGTGCCAGCAGCTTAGGGACAGGGGGAAACACCATATATTTT,TRBJ1-3,TRBD1,TRBV7-2,few
CASSLEGDQPQHF,TGTGCCAGCAGCTTAGAGGGAGATCAGCCCCAGCATTTT,TRBJ1-5,-,TRBV7-9,few
CASSLARQYTDTQYF,TGTGCCAGCAGCTTAGCGAGACAGTACACAGATACGCAGTATTTT,TRBJ2-3,-,TRBV7-2,-
CASSRTGRYEQYF,TGTGCCAGCAGCAGGACAGGGAGATACGAGCAGTACTTC,TRBJ2-7,TRBD1,TRBV27,-
CASSITSGGAQETQYF,TGTGCCAGCAGTATAACTAGCGGAGGGGCCCAAGAGACCCAGTACTTC,TRBJ2-5,TRBD2,TRBV12-3/TRBV12-4,few
CSVGSYTGELFF,TGCAGCGTTGGGTCCTACACCGGGGAGCTGTTTTTT,TRBJ2-2,-,TRBV29-1,-
CASLDRGLRETQYF,TGTGCCAGCCTGGACAGGGGGCTTCGAGAGACCCAGTACTTC,TRBJ2-5,TRBD1,TRBV6-6,few
CSFGQVYTEAFF,TGCAGCTTTGGACAGGTCTACACTGAAGCTTTCTTT,TRBJ1-1,TRBD1,TRBV29-1,few
CASSLEGAGRELFF,TGTGCCAGCAGCCTCGAGGGGGCCGGCAGGGAGCTGTTTTTT,TRBJ2-2,TRBD1,TRBV12-3/TRBV12-4,-
CSAIRQGSSTEAFF,TGCAGTGCCATTAGACAGGGCTCGAGCACTGAAGCTTTCTTT,TRBJ1-1,TRBD1,TRBV20-1,few
CSARKGQQGSEAFF,TGCAGTGCTAGAAAGGGACAGCAAGGGAGTGAAGCTTTCTTT,TRBJ1-1,TRBD1,TRBV20-1,few
CASSSEAGANVLTF,TGTGCCAGCAGCTCGGAAGCCGGGGCCAACGTCCTGACTTTC,TRBJ2-6,-,TRBV7-8,few
CSVQGATQYNEQFF,TGCAGCGTCCAGGGGGCCACACAATACAATGAGCAGTTCTTC,TRBJ2-1,TRBD1,TRBV29-1,-
CSVEANENVQYF,TGCAGCGTTGAGGCCAACGAGAACGTCCAGTACTTC,TRBJ2-7,-,TRBV29-1,-
CASSSEQGMDTEAFF,TGTGCCAGCAGCTCAGAGCAAGGGATGGACACTGAAGCTTTCTTT,TRBJ1-1,-,TRBV6-2/TRBV6-3,-
CASSYWKGHEQYF,TGTGCCAGCAGTTACTGGAAGGGACACGAGCAGTACTTC,TRBJ2-7,-,TRBV6-2/TRBV6-3,few
CASSGARWGSSYNEQFF,TGTGCCAGCAGTGGGGCAAGGTGGGGCAGCTCCTACAATGAGCAGTTCTTC,TRBJ2-1,-,TRBV28,few
CSARRETGGDSPLHF,TGCAGTGCTAGACGCGAGACAGGCGGCGATTCACCCCTCCACTTT,TRBJ1-6,-,TRBV20-1,-
CASSQDNTFPTGELFF,TGCGCCAGCAGCCAAGATAACACTTTTCCCACCGGGGAGCTGTTTTTT,TRBJ2-2,-,TRBV4-3,many
CASSPPARNPWARGTDTQYF,TGTGCCAGCTCACCACCGGCCCGGAACCCCTGGGCGCGGGGCACAGATACGCAGTATTTT,TRBJ2-3,-,TRBV18,-
CASSPLGTGARTIYF,TGTGCCAGCAGTCCCTTAGGAACAGGGGCAAGGACCATATATTTT,TRBJ1-3,TRBD1,TRBV27,-